This T cell receptor (beta chain) was sequenced for a study of shared T cell receptors in the human thymus. Clones were read by immunoSEQ multiplex PCR, and TCRdb kept only the in-frame ones, dropping some. The sample carries about 610,000 clones, approximately 90% recorded once. The length of the CDR3 is 14 residues. Per the germline V gene, CDR1 is SGHNT and CDR2 is YYREEE (reference sequence). The V end was cut by 4 bases, the J end by 2 bases, with 12 bases between. The same specimen was also included in a second study, on human thymus T cells.

The specimen was thymocytes. This chain links TRBV5-4 with TRBJ1-2, with D hard to call. The receptor was derived from a boy in the first two years of life with a congenital heart defect. CDR3 protein: CASSKQGRNYGYTF. The CDR3 nucleotides are TGTGCCAGCAGCAAACAAGGGAGGAACTATGGCTACACCTTC.